This T cell receptor beta chain was identified during a study of beta chain features in type 1 diabetes. Study-wide background: All samples together contributed 90 million to 130 million sorted cells for examination.

Each of the CD4+ naive, central memory, regulatory and stem cell-like memory populations was sorted via CD45RO/CCR7/CD25/CD127/CD95/CD27. The authors reverse transcribed all of the isolated RNA, so sequencing captured expressed TCRB transcripts. The protocol was immunoSEQ multiplex PCR, while the TCRdb copy is restricted to in-frame clones and leaves out a portion. The table includes around 160,000 clones, approximately 52% detected once. The V gene end was trimmed by 6 bases and the J gene end by 3 bases; junction bases not matched to a gene: 4. This CDR3 is 14 amino acids long. The V gene's germline CDR1 is ENHRY and CDR2 SYGVKD.

V usage is TRBV10-3 and J usage is TRBJ1-1; 10 bases are shared with TRBD1. The sample was Tregs from blood. The TCR comes from a man aged 18-30 years in good health. CDR3 sequence: CAISPGQGYTEAFF. CDR3 sequence (DNA): TGTGCCATCAGCCCGGGACAGGGGTACACTGAAGCTTTCTTT.